A selection of T cell receptor beta chains follows, all from one sample in a study of cytomegalovirus exposure and HLA in healthy donors. Clones were read by immunoSEQ multiplex PCR, and TCRdb kept only the in-frame ones, dropping some. The table lists about 94,000 clones, more than 65% of them singletons. The source material was PBMCs. These receptors originate from a human donor in good health. The CDR3 runs from the conserved cysteine through the conserved F or W. The D gene is left open where the match is weak. For some rows the clone size is stated as once, few or many, or as a class when expanded; others skip it.

clone size: .
J gene: TRBJ2-2
D gene: .
V gene: TRBV28
CDR3 length: 13
CDR3 protein: CASRRSYTGELFF
CDR3 DNA: TGTGCCAGCAGGAGGAGCTACACCGGGGAGCTGTTTTTT

clone size: .
J gene: TRBJ1-1
D gene: TRBD1
V gene: TRBV11-2
CDR3 length: 14
CDR3 protein: CASSGTGLNTEAFF
CDR3 DNA: TGTGCCAGCAGCGGGACAGGATTGAACACTGAAGCTTTTTTT

clone size: .
J gene: TRBJ2-5
D gene: .
V gene: TRBV7-9
CDR3 length: 14
CDR3 protein: CASSPKRGGETQYF
CDR3 DNA: TGTGCCAGCAGCCCGAAGAGGGGAGGAGAGACCCAGTACTTC

clone size: .
J gene: TRBJ2-6
D gene: .
V gene: TRBV28
CDR3 length: 16
CDR3 protein: CASSFVSETGANVLTF
CDR3 DNA: TGTGCCAGCAGTTTTGTATCGGAGACTGGGGCCAACGTCCTGACTTTC

clone size: .
J gene: TRBJ2-1
D gene: TRBD2
V gene: TRBV9
CDR3 length: 16
CDR3 protein: CASSDGERGAYNEQFF
CDR3 DNA: TGTGCCAGCAGCGACGGGGAGCGGGGGGCCTACAATGAGCAGTTCTTC

clone size: .
J gene: TRBJ2-3
D gene: .
V gene: TRBV9
CDR3 length: 15
CDR3 protein: CASSVDGGSTDTQYF
CDR3 DNA: TGTGCCAGCAGCGTAGACGGCGGAAGCACAGATACGCAGTATTTT

clone size: .
J gene: TRBJ2-1
D gene: .
V gene: TRBV6-5
CDR3 length: 13
CDR3 protein: CASREQGYDEQFF
CDR3 DNA: TGTGCCAGCAGAGAGCAGGGGTATGATGAGCAGTTCTTC

clone size: .
J gene: TRBJ1-5
D gene: .
V gene: TRBV7-8
CDR3 length: 15
CDR3 protein: CASSPSGGGGQPQHF
CDR3 DNA: TGTGCCAGCAGCCCATCGGGTGGAGGTGGGCAGCCCCAGCATTTT

clone size: .
J gene: TRBJ1-1
D gene: .
V gene: TRBV30
CDR3 length: 14
CDR3 protein: CAWSAPRTWSEAFF
CDR3 DNA: TGTGCCTGGAGTGCACCCAGGACTTGGTCTGAAGCTTTCTTT

clone size: .
J gene: TRBJ2-7
D gene: .
V gene: TRBV2
CDR3 length: 13
CDR3 protein: CASKQGATYEQYF
CDR3 DNA: TGTGCCAGCAAACAGGGAGCAACCTACGAGCAGTACTTC

clone size: .
J gene: TRBJ2-7
D gene: .
V gene: TRBV25-1
CDR3 length: 12
CDR3 protein: CASRRAGYEQYF
CDR3 DNA: TGTGCCAGTCGGCGGGCGGGCTACGAGCAGTACTTC

clone size: .
J gene: TRBJ1-6
D gene: .
V gene: TRBV5-5
CDR3 length: 15
CDR3 protein: CASGPVSSYNSPLHF
CDR3 DNA: TGTGCCAGCGGGCCTGTGAGCTCCTATAATTCACCCCTCCACTTT

clone size: .
J gene: TRBJ1-6
D gene: .
V gene: TRBV30
CDR3 length: 13
CDR3 protein: CAWSAEEGSPLHF
CDR3 DNA: TGTGCCTGGAGTGCGGAGGAAGGTTCACCCCTCCACTTT

clone size: once
J gene: TRBJ1-1
D gene: .
V gene: TRBV14
CDR3 length: 16
CDR3 protein: CASSQVTGWSITEAFF
CDR3 DNA: TGTGCCAGCAGCCAAGTGACAGGTTGGTCGATCACTGAAGCTTTCTTT

clone size: .
J gene: TRBJ1-1
D gene: TRBD1
V gene: TRBV9
CDR3 length: 15
CDR3 protein: CASSVGQGQNTEAFF
CDR3 DNA: TGTGCCAGCAGCGTAGGACAGGGACAGAACACTGAAGCTTTCTTT

clone size: .
J gene: TRBJ2-1
D gene: .
V gene: TRBV4-3
CDR3 length: 15
CDR3 protein: CASSQEMAGSNEQFF
CDR3 DNA: TGCGCCAGCAGCCAAGAAATGGCCGGGAGCAATGAGCAGTTCTTC

clone size: .
J gene: TRBJ1-2
D gene: .
V gene: TRBV6-5
CDR3 length: 14
CDR3 protein: CASRLARGLGGYTF
CDR3 DNA: TGTGCCAGCAGGCTCGCCAGGGGATTAGGAGGCTACACCTTC

clone size: .
J gene: TRBJ1-1
D gene: TRBD1
V gene: TRBV28
CDR3 length: 13
CDR3 protein: CAMRGQGNTEAFF
CDR3 DNA: TGTGCCATGAGAGGACAGGGGAACACTGAAGCTTTCTTT

clone size: .
J gene: TRBJ2-1
D gene: TRBD2
V gene: TRBV29-1
CDR3 length: 15
CDR3 protein: CSVETGTKTYNEQFF
CDR3 DNA: TGCAGCGTCGAAACTGGGACTAAAACCTACAATGAGCAGTTCTTC

clone size: .
J gene: TRBJ1-1
D gene: TRBD1
V gene: TRBV7-9
CDR3 length: 15
CDR3 protein: CASSADRALNTEAFF
CDR3 DNA: TGTGCCAGCAGCGCCGACAGGGCTCTCAACACTGAAGCTTTCTTT

clone size: .
J gene: TRBJ2-6
D gene: TRBD1
V gene: TRBV7-2
CDR3 length: 18
CDR3 protein: CASSRTGQGARGANVLTF
CDR3 DNA: TGTGCCAGCAGCCGCACGGGACAGGGGGCCCGGGGGGCCAACGTCCTGACTTTC

clone size: .
J gene: TRBJ1-1
D gene: .
V gene: TRBV7-9
CDR3 length: 15
CDR3 protein: CASSPSAGGNTEAFF
CDR3 DNA: TGTGCCAGCAGCCCTAGTGCCGGGGGGAACACTGAAGCTTTCTTT

clone size: .
J gene: TRBJ2-1
D gene: TRBD2
V gene: TRBV19
CDR3 length: 13
CDR3 protein: CASSIRGAGDIFF
CDR3 DNA: TGTGCCAGTAGTATTCGTGGAGCGGGAGATATTTTCTTC

clone size: .
J gene: TRBJ2-1
D gene: TRBD2
V gene: TRBV5-1
CDR3 length: 15
CDR3 protein: CASSPEGTSRIEQFF
CDR3 DNA: TGCGCCAGCAGCCCGGAAGGGACTAGCAGGATTGAGCAGTTCTTC

clone size: .
J gene: TRBJ1-1
D gene: TRBD1
V gene: TRBV25-1
CDR3 length: 17
CDR3 protein: CASRAGNPGQMNTEAFF
CDR3 DNA: TGTGCCAGCCGCGCGGGGAATCCGGGACAGATGAACACTGAAGCTTTCTTT

clone size: .
J gene: TRBJ2-3
D gene: TRBD2
V gene: TRBV23-1
CDR3 length: 15
CDR3 protein: CASRSGSWDTDTQYF
CDR3 DNA: TGCGCCAGCAGAAGCGGGAGTTGGGACACAGATACGCAGTATTTT

clone size: .
J gene: TRBJ2-7
D gene: .
V gene: TRBV30
CDR3 length: 15
CDR3 protein: CAWSGRQGTSYEQYF
CDR3 DNA: TGTGCCTGGAGCGGTCGGCAGGGTACCTCCTACGAGCAGTACTTC

clone size: .
J gene: TRBJ2-7
D gene: .
V gene: TRBV5-1
CDR3 length: 14
CDR3 protein: CASSLTGSSYEQYF
CDR3 DNA: TGCGCCAGCAGCTTGACGGGGAGCTCCTACGAGCAGTACTTC

clone size: .
J gene: TRBJ1-3
D gene: .
V gene: TRBV7-6
CDR3 length: 15
CDR3 protein: CASSLGTAMENTIYF
CDR3 DNA: TGTGCCAGCAGCTTAGGGACAGCGATGGAAAACACCATATATTTT

clone size: few
J gene: TRBJ1-2
D gene: TRBD1
V gene: TRBV27
CDR3 length: 13
CDR3 protein: CASRPTGDYGYTF
CDR3 DNA: TGTGCCAGCAGACCCACAGGGGACTATGGCTACACCTTC

clone size: .
J gene: TRBJ2-7
D gene: .
V gene: TRBV29-1
CDR3 length: 12
CDR3 protein: CSVGNRVDEQYF
CDR3 DNA: TGCAGCGTCGGAAACAGGGTTGACGAGCAGTACTTC

clone size: .
J gene: TRBJ2-3
D gene: TRBD2
V gene: TRBV15
CDR3 length: 15
CDR3 protein: CATHSGRLSTDTQYF
CDR3 DNA: TGTGCCACCCACTCCGGGAGGCTTAGCACAGATACGCAGTATTTT

clone size: few
J gene: TRBJ2-7
D gene: TRBD2
V gene: TRBV5-4
CDR3 length: 15
CDR3 protein: CASSGGGPLSYEQYF
CDR3 DNA: TGTGCCAGCAGCGGGGGGGGTCCCCTCTCCTACGAGCAGTACTTC

clone size: .
J gene: TRBJ2-7
D gene: .
V gene: TRBV7-7
CDR3 length: 13
CDR3 protein: CASSLGDTYEQYF
CDR3 DNA: TGTGCTAGCAGCTTAGGGGACACGTACGAGCAGTACTTC